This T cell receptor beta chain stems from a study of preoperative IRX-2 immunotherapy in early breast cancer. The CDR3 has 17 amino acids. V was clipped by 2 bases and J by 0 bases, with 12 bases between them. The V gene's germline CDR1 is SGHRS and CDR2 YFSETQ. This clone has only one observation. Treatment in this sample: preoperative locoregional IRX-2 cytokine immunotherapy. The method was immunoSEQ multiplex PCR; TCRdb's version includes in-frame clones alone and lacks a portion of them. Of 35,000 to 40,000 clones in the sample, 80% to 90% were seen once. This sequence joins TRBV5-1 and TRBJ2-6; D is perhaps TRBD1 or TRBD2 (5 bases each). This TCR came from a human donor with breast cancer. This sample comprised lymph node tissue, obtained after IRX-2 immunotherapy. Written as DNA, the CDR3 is TGCGCCAGCAGCTTCGGGGCTGTAGGCTCTGGGGCCAACGTCCTGACTTTC. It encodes CASSFGAVGSGANVLTF.